This TCR beta chain comes out of a study of blood T cell repertoires in COVID-19. Original processing methods: Amplification from reference gene primers served as the basis for estimated nucleated cell counts. Generated by immunoSEQ multiplex PCR, the TCRdb table keeps only in-frame clones and is missing some. The D gene and trimming were derived from the DNA, and the V and J assignments and clone size from that table. The table lists approximately 330,000 clones, roughly 90% of them singletons. Trimming removed 1 base at V and 6 bases at J, with 13 bases between. The CDR3 consists of 15 residues. Per germline, CDR1 SEHNR and CDR2 FQNEAQ (reference sequence).

The material sequenced was peripheral blood. V usage is TRBV7-9 and J usage is TRBJ1-3; D is perhaps TRBD1 (5 bases). The source is a man aged 25 to 45 with COVID-19, enrolled during active disease. This CDR3 is CASSLGQGEENTIYF. Written as DNA, the CDR3 is TGTGCCAGCAGCTTAGGCCAGGGCGAAGAAAACACCATATATTTT.